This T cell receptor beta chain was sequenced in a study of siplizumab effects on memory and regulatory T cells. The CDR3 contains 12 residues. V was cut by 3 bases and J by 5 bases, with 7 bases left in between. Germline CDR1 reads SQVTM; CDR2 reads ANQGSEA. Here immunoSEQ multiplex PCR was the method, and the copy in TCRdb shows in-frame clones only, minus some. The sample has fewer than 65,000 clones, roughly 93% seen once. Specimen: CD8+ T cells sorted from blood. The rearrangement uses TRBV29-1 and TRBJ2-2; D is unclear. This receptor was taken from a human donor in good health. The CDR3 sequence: CSVDPGTGELFF. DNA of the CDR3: TGCAGCGTTGATCCTGGGACCGGGGAGCTGTTTTTT.